These 8 T cell receptor beta chains originate from one sample sequenced in a study of cytomegalovirus exposure and HLA in healthy donors. Vbeta (60) and Jbeta (13) primers were used in the PCR. Measured with immunoSEQ multiplex PCR; TCRdb has only the in-frame clones, and not every one. Of about 160,000 clones in the sample, about two thirds were seen once. Sequencing used PBMCs. The receptors were gathered from a woman in her twenties or thirties in good health and CMV-seronegative.

The chain joins TRBV4-3 to TRBJ2-3; maybe TRBD1 (6 bases). The V gene lost 4 bases and the J gene lost 0 bases, with 14 bases spanning the gap. This CDR3 contains 16 residues. Germline values: CDR1 LGHNA, CDR2 YSLEER. For the CDR3, the DNA is TGCGCCAGCAGCCCTTGGGACACTTCTAGCACAGATACGCAGTATTTT. It translates to CASSPWDTSSTDTQYF.

The V call is TRBV5-1, the J call TRBJ2-2; 10 bases fit TRBD1. CDR3 length: 16 amino acids. Germline lookup yields CDR1 SGHRS and CDR2 YFSETQ. V shed 2 bases and J 2 bases; nucleotides not matched to a gene: 3. In DNA form, the CDR3 reads TGCGCCAGCAGCTTCCTGACAGGGGGCAACACCGGGGAGCTGTTTTTT. Translated, it gives CASSFLTGGNTGELFF.

This clone was picked up a small number of times. The rearrangement uses TRBV7-9 and TRBJ1-2; no reliable D call. The V end lost 4 bases, the J end lost 4 bases, and 13 bases lay between the germline ends. Germline CDR1 SEHNR, CDR2 FQNEAQ (reference sequence). The CDR3 consists of 14 residues. The DNA of the CDR3 is TGTGCCAGCAGCTCAGACGGCGGAGGCTATGGCTACACCTTC. It encodes CASSSDGGGYGYTF. Filled out from reference TRBV7-9 and TRBJ1-2, the complete variable domain reads DTGVSQNPRHKITKRGQNVTFRCDPISEHNRLYWYRQTLGQGPEFLTYFQNEAQLEKSRLLSDRFSAERPKGSFSTLEIQRTEQGDSAMYLCASSSDGGGYGYTFGSGTRLTVV.

This chain links TRBV5-4 with TRBJ1-1, with 7 bases identical to TRBD1. Trimming took 4 bases from V and 0 from J; bases not matched to a gene: 6. This CDR3 comprises 15 residues. Looked up from germline, CDR1 is SGHNT and CDR2 is YYREEE (reference sequence). This chain's CDR3 is CASSQKGQMNTEAFF. The CDR3 bases are TGTGCCAGCAGCCAAAAGGGACAGATGAACACTGAAGCTTTCTTT.

This chain uses TRBV7-8 with TRBJ2-1; 8 bases are a match to TRBD2. This CDR3 is built from 15 residues. The germline V gene has CDR1 SGHVS and CDR2 FQNEAQ. V was pared by 5 bases and J by 7 bases, with 10 bases of the junction left unmatched. DNA of the CDR3: TGTGCCAGCAGCCCCCTAGCGGGTCTTACTAATGAGCAGTTCTTC. It codes for CASSPLAGLTNEQFF.

The J gene is TRBJ1-2, the V gene TRBV7-9; D might be TRBD1 (5 bases). The CDR3 is 16 amino acids. V shed 1 base and J shed 6 bases, with 18 bases lying between them. CDR1 and CDR2 from the germline V gene are SEHNR and FQNEAQ (reference sequence). The CDR3 region is CASSLVGIGRANGYTF. CDR3 bases: TGTGCCAGCAGCTTAGTAGGGATCGGCAGGGCGAATGGCTACACCTTC.

The chain carries TRBV28 and TRBJ1-2; D is possibly TRBD1 (5 bases). The CDR3 runs 14 residues. The germline CDR1 and CDR2 sequences are MDHEN and SYDVKM. V was pared by 6 bases and J by 2 bases, with 13 bases between. In nucleotides, the CDR3 is TGTGCCAGCAGCCAACCCCCAGGGAACTATGGCTACACCTTC. Residues: CASSQPPGNYGYTF.

This clone was recorded once. The chain uses TRBV29-1 and TRBJ1-2; D is unresolved. The CDR3 is 11 amino acids. The germline V gene encodes CDR1 SQVTM and CDR2 ANQGSEA. V lost 4 bases to trimming and J lost 4 bases, with 7 bases between them. The DNA of the CDR3 is TGCAGCGTTGCTGGGCTCTATGGCTACACCTTC. Protein product: CSVAGLYGYTF.